The next 8 T cell receptor beta chains were all read from a single sample in a study of radiotherapy plus CTLA-4 blockade in lung cancer. Clones were sequenced by immunoSEQ multiplex PCR, and TCRdb holds only the in-frame ones, with some missing. This sample yields tens of thousands of clones, of which under 90% are seen a single time; roughly 0.85% belongs to the top ten. The specimen was peripheral blood, collected from a patient treated with radiotherapy plus ipilimumab. The receptor source for this set is a human donor with non-small cell lung cancer who had stable disease on radiotherapy plus ipilimumab.

Details on this clone: Distinct nucleotide sequences in the sample also encode this CDR3. This rearrangement joins TRBV30 to TRBJ2-3, with D possibly being TRBD1 or TRBD2 (5 bases each). Germline V gene lookup returns CDR1 GTSNPN and CDR2 SVGIG (reference sequence). The ends were cut back, 2 bases at V and 2 bases at J, with 11 bases in the middle. The CDR3 contains 14 residues. CDR3 loop: CAWSPGTVTDTQYF. The CDR3 coding sequence is TGTGCCTGGAGTCCCGGGACCGTCACAGATACGCAGTATTTT.

The CDR3 reads CASSTIGAGGNTIYF. The CDR3 DNA sequence: TGTGCCAGCAGCACCATAGGGGCGGGCGGAAACACCATATATTTT. The rearrangement uses TRBV28 and TRBJ1-3, with D maybe TRBD1 (5 bases). The CDR3 runs 15 residues. Between the trimmed V and J ends, which lost 6 bases and 4 bases, there was a span of 16 bases. The germline CDR1 and CDR2 sequences are MDHEN and SYDVKM.

This chain uses TRBV7-2 with TRBJ2-1; D is perhaps TRBD2 (6 bases). The CDR3 spans 15 residues. V lost 5 bases and J 1 base, leaving 12 bases between the germline ends. Germline CDR1 SGHTA, CDR2 FQGNSA. The CDR3 nucleotides read TGTGCCAGCAGCCTTACCGGGACTTCCTACAATGAGCAGTTCTTC. Encoded protein: CASSLTGTSYNEQFF. Supplemented by reference TRBV7-2 and TRBJ2-1, the full variable domain reads GAGVSQSPSNKVTEKGKDVELRCDPISGHTALYWYRQSLGQGLEFLIYFQGNSAPDKSGLPSDRFSAERTGGSVSTLTIQRTQQEDSAVYLCASSLTGTSYNEQFFGPGTRLTVL.

The chain employs TRBV5-6 and TRBJ2-1; D unresolved. V was pared by 4 bases and J by 4 bases, with 6 bases between. This CDR3 is built from 12 residues. Germline lookup yields CDR1 SGHDT and CDR2 YYEEEE. The CDR3 nucleotides are TGTGCCAGCAGCGGGGTTTACAATGAGCAGTTCTTC. It yields the protein CASSGVYNEQFF.

In this sample, this clone turned up once. The chain joins TRBV6-5 to TRBJ1-5, with a tentative D call TRBD1 (5 bases). V shed 5 bases and J shed 6 bases, with 14 bases lying between them. The length of the CDR3 is 14 residues. CDR1 is MNHEY and CDR2 is SVGAGI in the germline V gene. Here the CDR3 reads CASSEARAPQPQHF. DNA for the CDR3: TGTGCCAGCAGTGAGGCCAGGGCCCCTCAGCCCCAGCATTTT.

The chain recombines TRBV11-3 with TRBJ2-7; D could derive from TRBD1 or TRBD2 (5 bases each). Germline V gene sequence: CDR1 SGHNT, CDR2 YENEEA. This CDR3 contains 14 residues. Trimming removed 5 bases at V and 5 bases at J, with 16 bases between. CDR3 sequence: CASSPGPWANEQYF. The DNA for the CDR3 is TGTGCCAGCAGCCCGGGGCCGTGGGCTAACGAGCAGTACTTC.

This clone was seen a handful of times. The V gene is TRBV6-6, the J gene TRBJ1-2, with D possibly matching TRBD1 (5 bases). This CDR3 is built from 14 residues. Germline V gene sequence: CDR1 MNHNY, CDR2 SVGAGI (reference sequence). The V end lost 4 bases, the J end lost 2 bases, and 11 bases lay between the germline ends. The CDR3 is CASSLLGGNYGYTF. The CDR3 nucleotides read TGTGCCAGCAGTTTGCTGGGGGGGAACTATGGCTACACCTTC.

The V and J genes are TRBV27 and TRBJ2-7, with 8 bases that match TRBD1. The CDR3 sequence is 14 residues long. Germline V CDR1 and CDR2: MNHEY, SMNVEV (reference sequence). The J segment lost 3 bases and the V segment lost 5 bases, leaving 6 bases of the junction unmatched. As DNA, the CDR3 is TGTGCCAGCAGTGCGCCAGGACAGGGCTACGAGCAGTACTTC. The encoded protein is CASSAPGQGYEQYF.